This T cell receptor beta chain was captured in a study of OX40 agonist ivuxolimab in advanced cancers. Across the study: The patients received ivuxolimab by intravenous route every 2 weeks at 0.01 to 10 mg/kg.

Blood got drawn at baseline, again on cycle 4 day 1, and then on cycle 7 day 1. Germline CDR1 and CDR2: SGDLS and YYNGEE. The CDR3 runs to 14 residues. V shed 2 bases, J shed 4 bases, and the junction held 0 bases outside the gene matches. Clones were read by immunoSEQ multiplex PCR, and TCRdb kept only the in-frame ones, dropping some. The sample yields about 67,000 clones, approximately 90% seen once. The receptor's source is an adult with an advanced solid tumor such as melanoma, head and neck, liver or kidney cancer. Source: CD4+ or CD8+ T cells sorted from blood, taken in a trial of the OX40 agonist ivuxolimab. The V call is TRBV9, the J call TRBJ1-1; 12 bases are a match to TRBD1. The CDR3 sequence is CASSVGQGATEAFF. The CDR3 bases are TGTGCCAGCAGCGTGGGACAGGGGGCCACTGAAGCTTTCTTT.